The following is a T cell receptor (beta chain) sequence with its context. Its matching antigen is unknown. This CDR3 has 16 residues. In germline, CDR1 is SGHTA, CDR2 FQGTGA. Trimming at V came to 5 bases and at J to 4 bases, leaving 14 bases not matched to a gene. These data belong to a study of T cells after yellow fever vaccination. Study overall: Libraries from low-cell-number fractions were prepared with the SMART-Seq v4 Ultra Low Input RNA kit. Study-level results: Some clonotypes, a small share, were shared between CD4 and CD8 compartments.

Via MiXCR, TCRdb re-called the 5' RACE reads, giving one row per CDR3 protein. The sample lists 500,000 to 650,000 distinct CDR3 sequences; about 12% were seen once. The sequencing here drew on PBMCs, taken on the day of the yellow fever booster vaccination. This rearrangement joins TRBV7-3 to TRBJ2-7, with TRBD2 matching 7 bases. The origin of this receptor is a man between 25 and 39 years old who received the YFV17D yellow fever vaccine. In DNA form, the CDR3 reads TGTGCCAGCAGCCCCCGGATAAGAACGGGACTATACGAGCAGTACTTC. Protein product: CASSPRIRTGLYEQYF.